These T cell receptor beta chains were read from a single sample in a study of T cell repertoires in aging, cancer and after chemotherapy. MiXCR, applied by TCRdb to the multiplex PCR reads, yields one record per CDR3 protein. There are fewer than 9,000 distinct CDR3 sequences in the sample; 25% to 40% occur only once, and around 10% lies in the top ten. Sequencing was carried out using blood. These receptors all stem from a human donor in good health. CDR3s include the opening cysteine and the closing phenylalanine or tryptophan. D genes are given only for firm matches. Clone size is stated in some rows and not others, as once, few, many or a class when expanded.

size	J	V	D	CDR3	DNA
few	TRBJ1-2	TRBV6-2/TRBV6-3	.	CASSDWGGYTF	TGTGCCAGCAGTGACTGGGGCGGCTACACCTTC
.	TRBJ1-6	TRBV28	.	CASTSYNSPLHF	TGTGCCAGCACATCTTATAATTCACCCCTCCACTTT
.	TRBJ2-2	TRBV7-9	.	CASSSGQPGRITGELFF	TGTGCCAGCAGCTCTGGACAGCCGGGACGAATCACCGGGGAGCTGTTTTTT
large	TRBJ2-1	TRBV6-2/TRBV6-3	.	CASGWAGNEQFF	TGTGCCAGCGGATGGGCAGGCAATGAGCAGTTCTTC
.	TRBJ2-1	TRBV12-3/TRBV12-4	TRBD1	CASGPGQLNEQFF	TGTGCCAGCGGGCCGGGACAGCTCAATGAGCAGTTCTTC
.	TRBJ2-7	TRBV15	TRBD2	CATSRGLANDYEQYF	TGTGCCACCAGCAGAGGACTAGCGAATGACTACGAGCAGTACTTC
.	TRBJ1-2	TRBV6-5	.	CASYGNYGYTF	TGTGCCAGTTATGGGAACTATGGCTACACCTTC
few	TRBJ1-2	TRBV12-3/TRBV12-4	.	CASSLGPGHGYTF	TGTGCCAGCAGTTTAGGGCCTGGGCATGGCTACACCTTC
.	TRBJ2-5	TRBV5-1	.	CASKVLAEETQYF	TGCGCCAGCAAGGTCTTGGCGGAGGAGACCCAGTACTTC
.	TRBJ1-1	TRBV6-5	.	CASSNYTEAFF	TGTGCCAGCAGTAACTACACTGAAGCTTTCTTT
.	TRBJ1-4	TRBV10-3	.	CAISESTGAKEKLFF	TGTGCCATCAGTGAGTCGACGGGGGCGAAGGAAAAACTGTTTTTT
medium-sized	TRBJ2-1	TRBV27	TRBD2	CASSLGLAVQSEQFF	TGTGCCAGCAGTTTAGGACTAGCGGTCCAGAGTGAGCAGTTCTTC
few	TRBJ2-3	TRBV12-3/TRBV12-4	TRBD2	CASSLALAGGRTDTQYF	TGTGCCAGCAGTTTAGCTCTAGCGGGGGGGCGCACAGATACGCAGTATTTT